This TCR beta chain was captured by sequencing in a study of blood T cell repertoires in COVID-19. Sequencing was performed with immunoSEQ multiplex PCR; in TCRdb, only in-frame clones are kept and a portion is missing. This table holds fewer than 85,000 clones, roughly 80% found once. V was pared by 8 bases and J by 9 bases, with 19 bases between. Germline CDR1 and CDR2: LNHDA and SQIVND (reference sequence). This CDR3 comprises 14 residues. The rearrangement joins TRBV19 to TRBJ2-2, with D perhaps TRBD2 (5 bases). Sequenced input: peripheral blood. The receptor's source is a woman aged 80 or over with active or convalescent COVID-19. In DNA form, the CDR3 reads TGTGCCAGTCTTGGGAGCCTAGTTCCGTGGGAGCTGTTTTTT. Residues: CASLGSLVPWELFF.